The rows below give T cell receptor beta chains drawn from one sample of a study of cytomegalovirus exposure and HLA in healthy donors. Data came from immunoSEQ multiplex PCR; TCRdb stores just in-frame clones and leaves some out. The repertoire holds 100,000 to 150,000 clones, with around nine tenths as singletons. Sequencing was carried out using PBMCs. The receptor source for this set is a man aged 30-40 years in good health and CMV-seronegative. Both conserved end residues are part of each CDR3. Fields, in order: V gene, clone size, D gene, J gene, CDR3 protein, CDR3 DNA. D genes are given only for firm matches. Not all rows give a size; the values are once, few, many and, for expanded clones, a class.

V: TRBV4-1; size: -; D: -; J: TRBJ2-1; CDR3: CASSQVRGPEQFF; DNA: TGCGCCAGCAGCCAGGTCAGGGGACCTGAGCAGTTCTTC
V: TRBV6-1; size: -; D: -; J: TRBJ2-3; CDR3: CASSEVGRDTQYF; DNA: TGTGCCAGCAGTGAAGTAGGGAGGGATACGCAGTATTTT
V: TRBV19; size: -; D: -; J: TRBJ2-2; CDR3: CASSIGASHTGELFF; DNA: TGTGCCAGTAGTATTGGAGCGTCACACACCGGGGAGCTGTTTTTT
V: TRBV2; size: -; D: -; J: TRBJ2-5; CDR3: CASSRDWKYF; DNA: TGTGCCAGCAGTCGGGACTGGAAGTACTTC
V: TRBV5-4; size: once; D: TRBD2; J: TRBJ2-2; CDR3: CASSSRLADTGELFF; DNA: TGTGCCAGCAGCTCCCGACTAGCGGACACCGGGGAGCTGTTTTTT
V: TRBV5-1; size: few; D: TRBD2; J: TRBJ2-7; CDR3: CASSLSSGTTYVEQYF; DNA: TGCGCCAGCAGCTTGTCCTCAGGGACTACTTACGTGGAGCAGTACTTC
V: TRBV7-6; size: -; D: -; J: TRBJ2-2; CDR3: CASSNDPRRNTGELFF; DNA: TGTGCCAGCAGCAACGATCCACGGAGAAACACCGGGGAGCTGTTTTTT
V: TRBV7-3; size: -; D: -; J: TRBJ2-2; CDR3: CASSLTSPGELFF; DNA: TGTGCCAGCAGCTTAACATCTCCCGGGGAGCTGTTTTTT
V: TRBV6-5; size: once; D: TRBD2; J: TRBJ2-7; CDR3: CASSSSGGEKSYEQYF; DNA: TGTGCCAGCAGTTCCTCGGGAGGGGAAAAGTCCTACGAGCAGTACTTC
V: TRBV5-1; size: -; D: -; J: TRBJ1-2; CDR3: CASSSDRSNYGYTF; DNA: TGCGCCAGCAGCTCGGACAGATCTAACTATGGCTACACCTTC
V: TRBV5-4; size: -; D: -; J: TRBJ2-3; CDR3: CASSPGGRGPTDTQYF; DNA: TGTGCCAGCAGCCCCGGGGGGCGGGGGCCCACAGATACGCAGTATTTT
V: TRBV11-2; size: -; D: TRBD2; J: TRBJ2-1; CDR3: CASSFASGVYNEQFF; DNA: TGTGCCAGCAGCTTTGCTAGCGGAGTTTACAATGAGCAGTTCTTC
V: TRBV6-6; size: -; D: -; J: TRBJ1-1; CDR3: CASSSIGGNTEAFF; DNA: TGTGCCAGCAGTTCCATCGGGGGGAACACTGAAGCTTTCTTT
V: TRBV5-4; size: -; D: TRBD1; J: TRBJ2-7; CDR3: CASSLLGQGFHEQYF; DNA: TGTGCCAGCAGCTTGTTGGGACAGGGGTTCCACGAGCAGTACTTC
V: TRBV6-5; size: -; D: TRBD1; J: TRBJ1-1; CDR3: CASSSSGGWGTEAFF; DNA: TGTGCCAGCAGTTCCTCAGGGGGCTGGGGCACTGAAGCTTTCTTT
V: TRBV5-1; size: -; D: -; J: TRBJ2-3; CDR3: CASSLGLVTDTQYF; DNA: TGCGCCAGCAGCTTGGGGCTAGTCACAGATACGCAGTATTTT
V: TRBV6-5; size: once; D: TRBD1; J: TRBJ2-7; CDR3: CASSGDSAYEQYF; DNA: TGTGCCAGCAGTGGGGACAGCGCCTACGAGCAGTACTTC
V: TRBV29-1; size: -; D: -; J: TRBJ2-6; CDR3: CSVGGRHAGANVLTF; DNA: TGCAGCGTTGGGGGCAGGCACGCTGGGGCCAACGTCCTGACTTTC
V: TRBV4-3; size: -; D: -; J: TRBJ1-3; CDR3: CASSQDNREPGHTIYF; DNA: TGCGCCAGCAGCCAAGATAACCGGGAACCCGGGCACACCATATATTTT
V: TRBV29-1; size: -; D: TRBD2; J: TRBJ2-7; CDR3: CSVASGSDEQYF; DNA: TGCAGCGTAGCTAGCGGGAGCGACGAGCAGTACTTC
V: TRBV5-1; size: -; D: -; J: TRBJ1-1; CDR3: CASSSQGSTEAFF; DNA: TGCGCCAGCAGCTCTCAGGGAAGCACTGAAGCTTTCTTT
V: TRBV9; size: -; D: -; J: TRBJ2-5; CDR3: CASSVGFGGTRQETQYF; DNA: TGTGCCAGCAGCGTAGGATTTGGGGGGACTCGACAAGAGACCCAGTACTTC
V: TRBV6-4; size: once; D: -; J: TRBJ1-1; CDR3: CASSDSWGQNTEAFF; DNA: TGTGCCAGCAGTGACTCGTGGGGACAGAACACTGAAGCTTTCTTT
V: TRBV11-2; size: -; D: TRBD2; J: TRBJ2-1; CDR3: CASSSLTSDEQFF; DNA: TGTGCCAGCAGCTCCCTGACTAGCGATGAGCAGTTCTTC
V: TRBV2; size: -; D: TRBD2; J: TRBJ2-2; CDR3: CASSETFGLANTGELFF; DNA: TGTGCCAGCAGTGAGACGTTCGGACTAGCGAACACCGGGGAGCTGTTTTTT
V: TRBV7-3; size: -; D: TRBD2; J: TRBJ2-1; CDR3: CASRSGTSGSEQFF; DNA: TGTGCCAGCAGATCCGGGACTAGCGGGAGTGAGCAGTTCTTC
V: TRBV9; size: -; D: TRBD2; J: TRBJ2-3; CDR3: CASSAGGFMADTQYF; DNA: TGTGCCAGCAGCGCGGGAGGCTTTATGGCAGATACGCAGTATTTT
V: TRBV5-6; size: -; D: -; J: TRBJ2-7; CDR3: CASSFSGGHEQYF; DNA: TGTGCCAGCAGCTTCAGTGGCGGCCACGAGCAGTACTTC
V: TRBV19; size: -; D: TRBD2; J: TRBJ2-1; CDR3: CASSLAGVYNEQFF; DNA: TGTGCCAGTAGCCTAGCGGGAGTCTACAATGAGCAGTTCTTC
V: TRBV6-5; size: -; D: TRBD2; J: TRBJ2-1; CDR3: CASSSPWLAGGNEQFF; DNA: TGTGCCAGCAGTTCTCCGTGGCTAGCGGGGGGGAATGAGCAGTTCTTC
V: TRBV27; size: -; D: -; J: TRBJ2-3; CDR3: CASRTGWDTDTQYF; DNA: TGTGCCAGCAGGACAGGTTGGGACACAGATACGCAGTATTTT
V: TRBV11-3; size: -; D: -; J: TRBJ2-5; CDR3: CASSPGGTNQETQYF; DNA: TGTGCCAGCAGCCCCGGCGGCACCAACCAAGAGACCCAGTACTTC
V: TRBV7-2; size: once; D: -; J: TRBJ1-1; CDR3: CASSPRGNTEAFF; DNA: TGTGCCAGCAGCCCCCGCGGGAACACTGAAGCTTTCTTT
V: TRBV7-9; size: -; D: -; J: TRBJ1-2; CDR3: CASSLAPPGNYGYTF; DNA: TGTGCCAGCAGCTTAGCTCCCCCAGGGAACTATGGCTACACCTTC
V: TRBV6-1; size: -; D: TRBD2; J: TRBJ2-7; CDR3: CASKTSGRGAYEQYF; DNA: TGTGCCAGCAAGACTAGCGGGAGGGGGGCCTACGAGCAGTACTTC
V: TRBV6-1; size: -; D: TRBD1; J: TRBJ2-7; CDR3: CASSVGTGKAYEQYF; DNA: TGTGCCAGCAGTGTCGGGACAGGGAAAGCCTACGAGCAGTACTTC
V: TRBV7-9; size: -; D: -; J: TRBJ1-2; CDR3: CASSSIQGDGYGYTF; DNA: TGTGCCAGCAGCTCAATACAGGGAGATGGGTATGGCTACACCTTC
V: TRBV5-4; size: -; D: -; J: TRBJ1-3; CDR3: CASSFTGGNTIYF; DNA: TGTGCCAGCAGCTTCACGGGTGGAAACACCATATATTTT
V: TRBV6-1; size: -; D: -; J: TRBJ1-2; CDR3: CASRQQIGDGYTF; DNA: TGTGCCAGCAGGCAACAGATCGGGGATGGCTACACCTTC
V: TRBV30; size: -; D: -; J: TRBJ1-1; CDR3: CAWSQGLLMNTEAFF; DNA: TGTGCCTGGTCCCAGGGACTGCTCATGAACACTGAAGCTTTCTTT
V: TRBV25-1; size: -; D: TRBD1; J: TRBJ2-7; CDR3: CASSPTDRTYEQYF; DNA: TGTGCCAGCAGTCCCACGGACAGGACCTACGAGCAGTACTTC
V: TRBV15; size: once; D: -; J: TRBJ2-7; CDR3: CATSTTAVSYEQYF; DNA: TGTGCCACCAGTACAACTGCGGTGTCCTACGAGCAGTACTTC
V: TRBV9; size: -; D: -; J: TRBJ2-1; CDR3: CASSVVGGSNEQFF; DNA: TGTGCCAGCAGCGTAGTTGGAGGGAGCAATGAGCAGTTCTTC
V: TRBV5-4; size: -; D: -; J: TRBJ1-1; CDR3: CASKREQGNTEAFF; DNA: TGTGCCAGCAAAAGGGAACAGGGAAACACTGAAGCTTTCTTT
V: TRBV4-2; size: -; D: TRBD2; J: TRBJ2-3; CDR3: CASSPGREGVMKQYF; DNA: TGTGCCAGCAGCCCGGGCCGGGAGGGGGTTATGAAGCAGTATTTT
V: TRBV27; size: -; D: TRBD2; J: TRBJ2-2; CDR3: CASSSPASGTTGELFF; DNA: TGTGCCAGCAGTTCGCCAGCTAGCGGGACAACCGGGGAGCTGTTTTTT
V: TRBV6-5; size: once; D: -; J: TRBJ2-1; CDR3: CASSLGSEQFF; DNA: TGTGCCAGCAGTTTAGGGAGTGAGCAGTTCTTC
V: TRBV15; size: -; D: TRBD1; J: TRBJ2-7; CDR3: CATSNPTQPPGGIYEQYF; DNA: TGTGCCACCAGCAACCCGACCCAGCCCCCAGGGGGTATCTACGAGCAGTACTTC
V: TRBV5-1; size: few; D: -; J: TRBJ1-2; CDR3: CASNYHDRTYGYTF; DNA: TGCGCCAGCAACTACCACGACAGGACATATGGCTACACCTTC
V: TRBV9; size: -; D: -; J: TRBJ2-1; CDR3: CASSVEGLSYNEQFF; DNA: TGTGCCAGCAGCGTAGAGGGACTTTCCTACAATGAGCAGTTCTTC
V: TRBV7-9; size: -; D: TRBD1; J: TRBJ1-5; CDR3: CASSSTGVEQPQHF; DNA: TGTGCCAGCAGCTCCACAGGGGTCGAGCAGCCCCAGCATTTT
V: TRBV18; size: -; D: TRBD2; J: TRBJ2-6; CDR3: CASSPWGGSGANVLTF; DNA: TGTGCCAGCTCACCTTGGGGGGGCTCTGGGGCCAACGTCCTGACTTTC
V: TRBV4-3; size: -; D: TRBD2; J: TRBJ2-1; CDR3: CASSQRREYSYNEQFF; DNA: TGCGCCAGCAGCCAAAGGCGGGAGTACTCTTACAATGAGCAGTTCTTC
V: TRBV14; size: -; D: TRBD2; J: TRBJ2-7; CDR3: CASSQAGGGEQYF; DNA: TGTGCCAGCAGCCAAGCGGGAGGGGGGGAGCAGTACTTC
V: TRBV2; size: -; D: -; J: TRBJ1-6; CDR3: CASSDEGSYSPLHF; DNA: TGTGCCAGCAGTGATGAGGGTTCTTATTCACCCCTCCACTTT
V: TRBV5-6; size: -; D: TRBD2; J: TRBJ2-1; CDR3: CASSLDRWEGRYEQFF; DNA: TGTGCCAGCAGCTTGGATAGGTGGGAGGGCCGCTATGAGCAGTTCTTC